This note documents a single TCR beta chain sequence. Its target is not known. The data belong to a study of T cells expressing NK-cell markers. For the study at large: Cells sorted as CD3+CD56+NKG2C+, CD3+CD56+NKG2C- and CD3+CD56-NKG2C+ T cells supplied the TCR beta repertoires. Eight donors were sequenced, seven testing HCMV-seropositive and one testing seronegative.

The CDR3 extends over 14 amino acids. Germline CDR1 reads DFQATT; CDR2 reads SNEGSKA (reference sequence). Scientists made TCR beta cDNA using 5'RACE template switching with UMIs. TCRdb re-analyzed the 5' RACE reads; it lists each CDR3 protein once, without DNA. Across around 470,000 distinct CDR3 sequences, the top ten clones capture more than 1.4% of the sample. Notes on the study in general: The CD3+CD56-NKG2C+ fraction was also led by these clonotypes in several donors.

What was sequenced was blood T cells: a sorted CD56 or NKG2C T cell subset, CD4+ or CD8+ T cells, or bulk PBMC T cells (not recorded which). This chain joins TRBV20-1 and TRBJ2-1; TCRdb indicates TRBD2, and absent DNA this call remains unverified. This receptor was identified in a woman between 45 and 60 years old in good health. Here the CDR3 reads CSARLSTSGGEQFF.